This entry is about one T cell receptor beta chain. This clonotype showed up many times. There is no known antigen for this receptor. Base quality data are lacking; no much larger clone is found one base away. Trimming removed 1 base from V and 3 bases from J, leaving 12 bases between the germline ends. From a lookup of the germline V gene, CDR1 and CDR2 are MGHRA and YSYEKL. The CDR3 measures 15 amino acids from cysteine to phenylalanine. Only the CDR3 region is kept as DNA, spanning 45 bases read in frame from base 1. The TCR beta CDR3 regions were amplified from RNA transcripts. For the first round of RT-PCR on the TCR CDR3, the HTBI primer set was used together with the Qiagen OneStep RT-PCR kit. Libraries were constructed in a second round of multiplex PCR, after which size selection and purification were carried out. Libraries were sequenced paired-end with 100 bp reads on an Illumina HiSeq2000. As for the authors' bioinformatics: Raw data were processed with SOAPnuke, discarding reads with adapters, uncalled bases, mean Phred below 15, or no exact constant-primer or identifier match. COPE v1.2.5 was used to merge the high-quality paired reads, and each unique nucleotide sequence was defined as a clonotype. Clonotypes were aligned to IMGT TRBV, TRBD and TRBJ reference segments using MiTCR v1.1. Only V-J combinations with frequency above 0.0001, covering about 99% of repertoires, were analysed. A TCS score was defined as the ratio of F50 (clonal expansion) to E x V (chaos), with BLOSUM62-based TCRdist applied between CDR3 peptides within each V-J. Welch's t-statistics and random forest reduced 450 to 600 V-J features to 13, which were used in a naive Bayes classifier (R e1071). TCRdb redid the processing of the public reads, applying fastp at Q25 and MiXCR, and retained in-frame beta chains. Rows are combined by CDR3 protein, so each entry shows the most common genes and DNA. The V and J calls shown here were made by TCRdb, not taken from the authors' results. The sample yields a few hundred thousand distinct CDR3 sequences; roughly 20% were counted once. 26% of the sample comes from the top ten.

A patient counted as having stable Graves' hyperthyroidism if no progression to ophthalmopathy occurred over 18 months of follow-up. The hyperthyroidism patients were between 18 and 65 years old and newly diagnosed, with a disease duration of less than 2 months. The study excluded patients with uncontrolled infections, other autoimmune diseases, pregnancy or lactation. Diagnoses were based on clinical symptoms, serum thyroxine and TRAb, thyroid ultrasound and orbital computed tomography. PBMCs were isolated from more than 9 ml of fresh peripheral blood by Ficoll-Paque density gradient centrifugation. Total RNA was extracted using Trizol reagent, and RNA quality was assessed on an Agilent 2100 Bioanalyzer. This record belongs to a study of T cells in Graves' hyperthyroidism and ophthalmopathy (dated by TCRdb to between 2018 and 2021). For context, the study as a whole: Peripheral blood samples were taken at the time of initial diagnosis, prior to any treatment. To identify distinguishing TCR V-J signatures, a discovery cohort of 100 patients was used, comprising 40 to 45 with Graves' ophthalmopathy and some 60 with stable Graves' hyperthyroidism. An independent validation cohort of around 19 hyperthyroidism patients and about 15 patients who later progressed to ophthalmopathy tested prospective prediction of ophthalmopathy. The 100 discovery patients were divided at random into training and test sets in a 7:3 ratio. The study also compared thyroid tissue and blood T-cell repertoires from more than 5 Graves' hyperthyroidism patients. Following sampling, methimazole starting at 30 mg daily was given to hyperthyroidism patients, and high-dose intravenous methylprednisolone was given to ophthalmopathy patients. TCR Vbeta CDR3 sequencing of roughly 140 peripheral blood samples (over 40 ophthalmopathy, approximately 80 hyperthyroidism and approximately 17 progressor patients) is reported in the paper. The paper's findings and limits, for the study overall: In validation, the model predicted progression to ophthalmopathy with approximately 69% sensitivity and over 72% specificity, a median of around six months before onset. Most expanded thyroid clonotypes (frequency above 0.001) were also found in blood, which suggests that blood repertoires may mirror thyroid immune responses. A 13 V-J signature model separated ophthalmopathy from stable hyperthyroidism, with 87.88% sensitivity and roughly 84% specificity in cross-validation and 80%/75% in testing. Sample size was not statistically predetermined, and blinding of investigators to group allocation was not performed.

The receptor's source is a man aged 18 to 29 with Graves' hyperthyroidism. Sequencing was carried out using blood. The sequence is built from TRBV4-1 and TRBJ1-1; the D gene identity is not certain. CDR3 reads: CASSQAPGRDTEAFF. The DNA is TGCGCCAGCAGCCAAGCTCCGGGGAGGGACACTGAAGCTTTCTTT.